Below, 32 T cell receptor beta chains from the same sample are listed, as sequenced in a study of blood T cell repertoires in COVID-19. Measured with immunoSEQ multiplex PCR; TCRdb has only the in-frame clones, and not every one. The repertoire holds roughly 200,000 clones, with 80% to 90% as singletons. Specimen: peripheral blood. These receptors all come from a human donor with active or convalescent COVID-19. The donor label of this sample is uncertain.

This clone is a singleton in its sample. The chain carries TRBV30 and TRBJ2-3, with 8 bases identical to TRBD2. V lost 4 bases, J lost 2 bases, and 5 bases stayed unmatched. The CDR3 sequence is 14 residues long. Germline V gene sequence: CDR1 GTSNPN, CDR2 SVGIG (reference sequence). Here the CDR3 DNA reads TGTGCCTGGAAAACTAGCGGCTACACAGATACGCAGTATTTT. It yields the protein CAWKTSGYTDTQYF.

The chain has TRBV19 and TRBJ2-3; 13 nucleotides line up with TRBD2. Germline V gene sequence: CDR1 LNHDA, CDR2 SQIVND (reference sequence). Germline trimming cut 5 bases from V and 3 bases from J; bases unmatched to any gene: 5. The CDR3 extends over 16 amino acids. As DNA, the CDR3 is TGTGCCAGTAGTCCTACTAGCGGGGGGGGGACAGATACGCAGTATTTT. Residues: CASSPTSGGGTDTQYF.

This chain links TRBV5-6 with TRBJ2-7; D unresolved. CDR1 is SGHDT and CDR2 is YYEEEE in the germline V gene. The ends were cut back, 3 bases at V and 0 bases at J, with 19 bases in the middle. This CDR3 contains 17 residues. The chain's CDR3 is CASSWMLEVGVSYEQYF. Written as DNA, the CDR3 is TGTGCCAGCAGCTGGATGCTCGAGGTAGGAGTCTCCTACGAGCAGTACTTC.

The chain joins TRBV5-4 to TRBJ2-7; 8 bases match TRBD1. The CDR3 length is 14 residues. V shed 2 bases and J 1 base; nucleotides not matched to a gene: 2. Germline loops: CDR1 SGHNT, CDR2 YYREEE (reference sequence). The CDR3 reads CASSFGQGSYEQYF. DNA for the CDR3: TGTGCCAGCAGCTTTGGACAGGGATCCTACGAGCAGTACTTC.

The V and J genes are TRBV29-1 and TRBJ1-2, with D tentatively TRBD1 (6 bases). Between the trimmed V and J ends, which lost 3 bases and 7 bases, there was a span of 12 bases. This CDR3 region has 12 residues. The germline gives CDR1 SQVTM, CDR2 ANQGSEA. The CDR3 here is CSVEGGARGYTF. The CDR3 DNA reads TGCAGCGTTGAGGGGGGGGCGCGTGGCTACACCTTC. The variable domain in full, with the rest retrieved from reference TRBV29-1 and TRBJ1-2, is SAVISQKPSRDICQRGTSLTIQCQVDSQVTMMFWYRQQPGQSLTLIATANQGSEATYESGFVIDKFPISRPNLTFSTLTVSNMSPEDSSIYLCSVEGGARGYTFGSGTRLTVV.

This chain connects TRBV5-6 to TRBJ2-5; 8 bases are shared with TRBD2. Per germline, CDR1 SGHDT and CDR2 YYEEEE. V lost 4 bases and J lost 5; bases outside the gene matches: 16. The CDR3 runs to 17 residues. In DNA, the CDR3 is TGTGCCAGCAGCCAATATCGGCTGAGCGGGAGACAGGAGACCCAGTACTTC. Amino acids: CASSQYRLSGRQETQYF.

Only one count was recorded for this clone. The rearrangement uses TRBV3-1 (or the pseudogene TRBV3-2) and TRBJ1-2; 10 positions match TRBD1. The length of the CDR3 is 13 residues. V lost 5 bases and J lost 8; bases outside the gene matches: 5. The germline V gene has CDR1 LGHDT and CDR2 YNNKEL (reference sequence). The CDR3 sequence: CASSSGTGDGYTF. The CDR3 region has the DNA TGTGCCAGCAGCTCGGGGACAGGGGACGGCTACACCTTC.

The chain recombines TRBV12-3 or TRBV12-4 with TRBJ2-2; D perhaps matches TRBD2 (6 bases). The germline V and J ends were trimmed by 5 bases and 3 bases, with 7 bases remaining between them. The CDR3 spans 13 residues. CDR3 protein: CASSRDYTGELFF. CDR3 nucleotide sequence: TGTGCCAGCAGTCGGGACTACACCGGGGAGCTGTTTTTT.

This clone was picked up a small number of times. The chain couples TRBV7-8 to TRBJ1-3; TRBD1 might be the D (5 bases). Per germline, CDR1 SGHVS and CDR2 FQNEAQ. The ends were cut back, 0 bases at V and 0 bases at J, with 9 bases in the middle. CDR3 size: 16 residues. The CDR3 DNA is TGTGCCAGCAGCTTAGCTGGGGCAGCCTCTGGAAACACCATATATTTT. Translation: CASSLAGAASGNTIYF.

The chain carries TRBV14 and TRBJ2-3, with D perhaps TRBD2 (6 bases). The V gene's germline CDR1 is SGHDN and CDR2 FVKESK. CDR3 size: 13 residues. V was pared by 1 base and J by 9 bases, with 11 bases between. In DNA, the CDR3 is TGTGCCAGCAGCCAAGTGAGCGGGTTGACGCAGTATTTT. Its translation: CASSQVSGLTQYF.

The chain joins TRBV4-1 to TRBJ1-2, with 9 nucleotides matching TRBD1. The CDR3 is made up of 15 amino acids. J lost 1 base, V lost 2 bases, and 2 bases had no gene match. Germline V gene lookup returns CDR1 MGHRA and CDR2 YSYEKL. The CDR3 nucleotides are TGCGCCAGCAGCCAAACGACAGGGGGTAACTATGGCTACACCTTC. Translated, it gives CASSQTTGGNYGYTF.

The CDR3 reads CASSHPLAGSTYNEQFF. The CDR3 nucleotides read TGCGCCAGCAGCCATCCCCTAGCGGGAAGTACCTACAATGAGCAGTTCTTC. The rearrangement joins TRBV4-1 to TRBJ2-1; 9 nucleotides match TRBD2. The CDR3 loop spans 17 amino acids. The germline gives CDR1 MGHRA, CDR2 YSYEKL. V lost 3 bases, J lost 2 bases, and 8 bases stayed unmatched.

This sequence joins TRBV12-3 or TRBV12-4 and TRBJ1-1; D call uncertain. The CDR3 length is 13 residues. V was shortened by 6 bases and J by 3 bases, with 11 bases between the two germline ends. CDR3 sequence: CASSKQMDTEAFF. The CDR3 DNA reads TGTGCCAGCAGCAAGCAAATGGACACTGAAGCTTTCTTT.

In its sample, this clone was seen once. The CDR3 coding sequence is TGTGCCAGCACCCCGGGACAGGGACATCCTAACTATGGCTACACCTTC. It is translated as CASTPGQGHPNYGYTF. The V and J genes are TRBV5-6 and TRBJ1-2, with TRBD1 matching over 9 bases. CDR1 and CDR2 from the germline V gene are SGHDT and YYEEEE. This CDR3 has 16 residues. The J segment lost 0 bases and the V segment lost 6 bases, leaving 9 bases of the junction unmatched.

The V call is TRBV11-1, the J call TRBJ2-5; 8 bases agree with TRBD2. V lost 5 bases to trimming and J lost 5 bases; unmatched junction nucleotides: 4. The V gene's germline CDR1 is SGHAT and CDR2 FQDESV (reference sequence). The CDR3 runs to 13 residues. The CDR3 here is CASSPTGGETQYF. DNA of the CDR3: TGTGCCAGCAGCCCGACGGGAGGGGAGACCCAGTACTTC.

The chain couples TRBV28 to TRBJ2-1; D is possibly TRBD2 (7 bases). The CDR3 spans 13 residues. Germline CDR1 and CDR2: MDHEN and SYDVKM. The V end was cut by 7 bases, the J end by 8 bases, with 15 bases between. This chain's CDR3 is CASKDSGDYEQFF. In DNA, the CDR3 is TGTGCCAGCAAGGACAGCGGGGACTATGAGCAGTTCTTC.

V usage is TRBV7-9 and J usage is TRBJ2-7, with D maybe TRBD1 (6 bases). Trimming stripped 3 bases from V and 0 bases from J, with 12 bases between. The germline CDR1 and CDR2 sequences are SEHNR and FQNEAQ (reference sequence). The CDR3 loop spans 15 amino acids. The CDR3 DNA sequence: TGTGCCAGCAGCTTCTCGACAGGCATCTCCTACGAGCAGTACTTC. As protein: CASSFSTGISYEQYF.

The chain combines TRBV6-5 with TRBJ1-2; a possible D gene is TRBD1 (5 bases). CDR1 MNHEY and CDR2 SVGAGI come from the germline V gene. Deletions cut 8 bases from V and 0 bases from J, with 13 bases between. The CDR3 has 14 residues. The CDR3, as DNA: TGTGCCAGCGGGGGGGTGCTCCCTAACTATGGCTACACCTTC. Encoded protein: CASGGVLPNYGYTF.

The sample holds one count of this clone. The rearrangement links TRBV3-1 (or the pseudogene TRBV3-2) to TRBJ2-2, with 10 bases lining up with TRBD2. CDR3 length: 16 amino acids. V shed 2 bases, J shed 4 bases, and the junction held 4 bases outside the gene matches. Germline V gene data show CDR1 as LGHDT and CDR2 as YNNKEL (reference sequence). CDR3 DNA sequence: TGTGCCAGCAGCCAAAAGGGACTAGCGAGCACCGGGGAGCTGTTTTTT. Protein product: CASSQKGLASTGELFF.

The J gene is TRBJ2-5, the V gene TRBV3-1 (or the pseudogene TRBV3-2), with a possible D match to TRBD2 (6 bases). Trimming took off 1 base at V and 3 bases at J, with 9 bases between the two ends. Germline CDR1 LGHDT, CDR2 YNNKEL (reference sequence). The CDR3 contains 14 residues. The CDR3 DNA reads as TGTGCCAGCAGCCAAGGGGGGAGGAAAGAGACCCAGTACTTC. Amino acid sequence: CASSQGGRKETQYF.

This clone has more than one count but fewer than ten. The chain uses TRBV4-1 and TRBJ1-6, with TRBD1 identical over 8 bases. CDR1 and CDR2 (germline): MGHRA, YSYEKL. The CDR3 runs to 18 residues. The trim removed 4 bases at V and 3 bases at J, leaving 11 bases unmatched. CDR3 residues: CASSLGLGRGLYNSPLHF. CDR3 nucleotides: TGCGCCAGCAGCCTGGGATTGGGCAGGGGGCTCTATAATTCACCCCTCCACTTT.

CDR3 protein: CASSRGLAGGKFF. CDR3 bases: TGTGCCAGTAGTAGAGGGCTAGCGGGAGGAAAGTTCTTC. V and J are TRBV19 and TRBJ2-1, with 11 bases lining up with TRBD2. The CDR3 has 13 amino acids. Germline V lookup: CDR1 LNHDA, CDR2 SQIVND (reference sequence). Trimming at V came to 4 bases and at J to 14 bases, leaving 7 bases not matched to a gene.

The genes are TRBV30 and TRBJ2-5; TRBD2 matches 13 bases. The CDR3 totals 15 residues. The ends lost 3 bases at V and 5 bases at J; junction bases unmatched: 6. Germline CDR1 and CDR2: GTSNPN and SVGIG (reference sequence). CDR3 bases: TGTGCCTGGAGCACACTAGCGGGGGGGGTGGAGACCCAGTACTTC. Protein sequence: CAWSTLAGGVETQYF.

The V and J genes are TRBV27 and TRBJ1-5; D is undetermined. This CDR3 region has 12 residues. Between the trimmed V and J ends, which lost 10 bases and 4 bases, there was a span of 11 bases. CDR1 is MNHEY, CDR2 SMNVEV, per germline (reference sequence). CDR3 loop: CATGRANQPQHF. The CDR3 nucleotides are TGTGCCACCGGGAGGGCAAATCAGCCCCAGCATTTT.

The chain employs TRBV4-3 and TRBJ1-2; D is possibly TRBD1 (6 bases). Germline V CDR1 and CDR2: LGHNA, YSLEER. The CDR3 totals 15 residues. Trimming pared 3 bases from V and 8 bases from J, leaving 19 bases between. Here the CDR3 reads CASSHDTGPPGGYTF. Here the CDR3 DNA reads TGCGCCAGCAGCCACGACACAGGGCCCCCTGGAGGCTACACCTTC.

Only a few counts were recorded for this clone. V usage is TRBV5-5 and J usage is TRBJ2-2; TRBD2 matches at 8 bases. This CDR3 is 16 amino acids long. The ends lost 1 base at V and 4 bases at J; junction bases unmatched: 6. CDR1 is SGHKS, CDR2 YYEKEE, per germline (reference sequence). The CDR3 bases are TGTGCCAGCAGCTTGTTGGCGGGGGGTATCACCGGGGAGCTGTTTTTT. It specifies CASSLLAGGITGELFF. The full variable domain, its missing parts supplied by reference TRBV5-5 and TRBJ2-2, is DAGVTQSPTHLIKTRGQQVTLRCSPISGHKSVSWYQQVLGQGPQFIFQYYEKEERGRGNFPDRFSARQFPNYSSELNVNALLLGDSALYLCASSLLAGGITGELFFGEGSRLTVL.

The V call is TRBV7-3, the J call TRBJ1-6; 9 bases are a match to TRBD1. Germline values: CDR1 SGHTA, CDR2 FQGTGA. CDR3 length: 14 amino acids. V lost 4 bases, J lost 10 bases, and 5 bases stayed unmatched. The CDR3 DNA reads TGTGCCAGCAGCTCCGGGACAGGGACCTCACCCCTCCACTTT. Translation: CASSSGTGTSPLHF.

This chain joins TRBV10-2 and TRBJ2-4; 9 positions match TRBD1. The CDR3 has 13 amino acids. Trimming removed 7 bases from V and 9 bases from J; junction bases left unmatched: 7. Germline CDR1 WSHSY, CDR2 SAAADI. The CDR3 bases are TGCGCCAGCATGGGACAGGGAGGGTCCATTCAGTACTTC. This sequence encodes CASMGQGGSIQYF.

This clone appeared a few times. The chain uses TRBV5-1 and TRBJ2-2; 8 bases agree with TRBD2. The length of the CDR3 is 17 residues. The V gene's germline CDR1 is SGHRS and CDR2 YFSETQ. Trimming took 0 bases from V and 7 from J; bases not matched to a gene: 11. DNA of the CDR3: TGCGCCAGCAGCTTGGCCGCACGGGGGGGCCTAGTCGGGGAGCTGTTTTTT. It codes for CASSLAARGGLVGELFF.

The V call is TRBV11-2, the J call TRBJ2-1; TRBD2 aligns across 9 bases. CDR1 SGHAT and CDR2 FQNNGV come from the germline V gene. The V gene end was trimmed by 1 base and the J gene end by 6 bases; junction bases not matched to a gene: 4. The CDR3 extends over 15 amino acids. The CDR3 here is CASSLAGGGANEQFF. The CDR3 coding sequence is TGTGCCAGCAGCTTAGCTGGCGGGGGGGCCAATGAGCAGTTCTTC.

The chain links TRBV19 to TRBJ2-5, with D maybe TRBD1 (5 bases). This CDR3 is 17 amino acids long. Trimming shortened V by 5 bases and J by 2 bases, and 21 bases separated the two germline ends. Germline V lookup: CDR1 LNHDA, CDR2 SQIVND (reference sequence). In DNA form, the CDR3 reads TGTGCCAGTAGTCGCGATTTCGCAGGGATTCTACAAGAGACCCAGTACTTC. Encoded protein: CASSRDFAGILQETQYF.

This chain connects TRBV6-1 to TRBJ1-2, with D possibly matching TRBD1 (5 bases). The germline gives CDR1 MNHNS, CDR2 SASEGT. Trimming cost V 3 bases and J 7 bases, with 15 bases left between them. CDR3 length equals 14 residues. The chain's CDR3 is CASSDAHWGGGYTF. The CDR3 DNA reads TGTGCCAGCAGTGATGCCCACTGGGGGGGTGGCTACACCTTC.